The rows below give T cell receptor beta chains drawn from one sample of a study of T cell repertoires in cytomegalovirus infection. From the reads, TCRdb called clonotypes with MiXCR, one entry per CDR3 protein. Among approximately 400,000 distinct CDR3 sequences listed, about a third were seen once. Source material: PBMCs. These receptors were obtained from a human donor in good health (CMV status not recorded). Some clones in this sample may be carry-over from other donors' samples. CDR3s leave out the opening cysteine and the closing phenylalanine or tryptophan.

length,V,J,CDR3
12,TRBV20-1,TRBJ1-5,SATGWGSNQPQH
13,TRBV2,TRBJ1-1,ASLRGPAGSTEAF
11,TRBV5-6,TRBJ2-7,ASSGGYYYEQY
15,TRBV3-1,TRBJ2-1,ASSQVGLASFYNEQF
11,TRBV5-1,TRBJ2-1,ASSLGTANEQF
13,TRBV6-1,TRBJ1-2,ASSESSIANYGYT
13,TRBV3-1,TRBJ1-1,ASSQGFARDTEAF
11,TRBV6-1,TRBJ2-7,ASTGPGSYEQY
13,TRBV28,TRBJ1-1,ASSNRGPVNTEAF
15,TRBV5-3,TRBJ1-1,ASSLRKRTGGPTEAF
10,TRBV2,TRBJ1-6,ASSDQGSPLH
13,TRBV28,TRBJ2-1,ASSRGGETYNEQF
11,TRBV4-2,TRBJ1-5,ASSQVIHQPQH
12,TRBV24-1,TRBJ2-1,ATSERTGYNEQF
16,TRBV7-2,TRBJ2-6,ASSPRPFQHAGANVLT
11,TRBV6-1,TRBJ2-1,ASSKDREGEQF
14,TRBV7-2,TRBJ1-5,ASSSGQTDSNQPQH
14,TRBV7-9,TRBJ2-3,ASSLAERGEKDTQY
12,TRBV6-6,TRBJ1-2,ASHLLPQGDGYT
14,TRBV6-6,TRBJ2-5,ASSYPTSGGAETQY
14,TRBV19,TRBJ1-5,ASSDWRGGGNQPQH
12,TRBV6-6,TRBJ2-5,ASDRGGVQETQY
13,TRBV7-6,TRBJ1-1,ASSLGGTENTEAF
14,TRBV6-6,TRBJ1-1,ASSYAAGQGGPEAF